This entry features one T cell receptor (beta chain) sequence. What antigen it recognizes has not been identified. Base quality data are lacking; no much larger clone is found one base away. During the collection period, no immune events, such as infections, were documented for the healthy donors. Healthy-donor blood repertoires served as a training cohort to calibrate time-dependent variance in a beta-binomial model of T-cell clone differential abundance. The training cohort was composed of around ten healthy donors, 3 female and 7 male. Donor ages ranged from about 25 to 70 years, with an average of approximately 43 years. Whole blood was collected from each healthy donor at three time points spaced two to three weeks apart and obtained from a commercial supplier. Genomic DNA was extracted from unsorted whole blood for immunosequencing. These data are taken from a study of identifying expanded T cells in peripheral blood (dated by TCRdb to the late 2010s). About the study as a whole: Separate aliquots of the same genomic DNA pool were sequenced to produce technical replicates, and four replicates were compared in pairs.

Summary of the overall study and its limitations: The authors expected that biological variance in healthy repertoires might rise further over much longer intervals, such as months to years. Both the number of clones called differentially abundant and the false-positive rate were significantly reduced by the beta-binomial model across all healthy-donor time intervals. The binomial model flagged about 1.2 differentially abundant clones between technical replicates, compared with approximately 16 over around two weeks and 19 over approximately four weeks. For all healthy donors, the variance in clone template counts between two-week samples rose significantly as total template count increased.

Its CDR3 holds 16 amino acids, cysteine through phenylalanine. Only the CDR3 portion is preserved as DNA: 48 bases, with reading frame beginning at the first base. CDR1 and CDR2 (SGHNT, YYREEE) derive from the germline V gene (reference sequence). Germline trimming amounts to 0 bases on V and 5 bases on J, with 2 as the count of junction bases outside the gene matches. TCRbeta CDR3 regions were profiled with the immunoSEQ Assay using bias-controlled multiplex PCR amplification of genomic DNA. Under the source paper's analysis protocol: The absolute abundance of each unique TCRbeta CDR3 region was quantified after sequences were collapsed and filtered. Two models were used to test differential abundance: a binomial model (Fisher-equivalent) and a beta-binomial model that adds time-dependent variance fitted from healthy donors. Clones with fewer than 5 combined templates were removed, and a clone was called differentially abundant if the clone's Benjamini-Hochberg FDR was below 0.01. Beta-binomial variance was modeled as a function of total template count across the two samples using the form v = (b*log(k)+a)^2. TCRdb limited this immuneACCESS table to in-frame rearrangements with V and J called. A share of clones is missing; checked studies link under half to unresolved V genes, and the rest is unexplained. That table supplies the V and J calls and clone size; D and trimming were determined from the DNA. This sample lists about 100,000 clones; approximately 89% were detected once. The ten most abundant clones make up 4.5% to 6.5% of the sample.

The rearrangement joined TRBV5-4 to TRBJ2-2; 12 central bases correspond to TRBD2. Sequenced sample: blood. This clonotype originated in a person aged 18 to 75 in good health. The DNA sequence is TGTGCCAGCAGCTTGGGACTAGCGGGAGTTACCGGGGAGCTGTTTTTT. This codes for CASSLGLAGVTGELFF.